A selection of T cell receptor beta chains follows, all from one sample in a study of OX40 agonist ivuxolimab in advanced cancers. Assay used: immunoSEQ multiplex PCR; TCRdb lists only in-frame clones, some missing. The sample lists approximately 60,000 clones, under 95% occurring once. Source: CD4+ or CD8+ T cells sorted from blood, taken in a trial of the OX40 agonist ivuxolimab. Source of these receptors: an adult with an advanced solid tumor such as melanoma, head and neck, liver or kidney cancer. CDR3s include the opening cysteine and the closing phenylalanine or tryptophan. The D gene is left open where the match is weak. Rows give clone size only sometimes, using once, few, many, or a class for an expanded clone.

TRBJ2-6,-,TRBV28,-,TGTGCCAGCGGATTGGACAGCTTCTCTGGGGCCAACGTCCTGACTTTC,CASGLDSFSGANVLTF
TRBJ1-5,-,TRBV19,TRBD1,TGTGCCAGTGGTCCTTCACAGGGGATTTTTCAGCCCCAGCATTTT,CASGPSQGIFQPQHF
TRBJ2-7,-,TRBV9,TRBD2,TGTGCCAGCAGCGAAAGTAGCGGGGCCTACGAGCAGTACTTC,CASSESSGAYEQYF
TRBJ2-1,-,TRBV7-8,TRBD2,TGTGCCAGCAGCAGGACTAGCGGGAGGTCCTACAATGAGCAGTTCTTC,CASSRTSGRSYNEQFF
TRBJ2-1,-,TRBV5-1,-,TGCGCCAGCAGCTTGGCCGGGGACAATGAGCAGTTCTTC,CASSLAGDNEQFF
TRBJ2-3,-,TRBV13,TRBD2,TGTGCCAGCAGCCCCGATCTCTCCCCGGGACTAGCGGGGGGGGCCCCCACAGATACGCAGTATTTT,CASSPDLSPGLAGGAPTDTQYF
TRBJ2-7,-,TRBV7-9,-,TGTGCCAGCAGCCCCCCATCCGAATACGAGCAGTACTTC,CASSPPSEYEQYF
TRBJ1-1,-,TRBV9,-,TGTGCCAGCAGCCTCGAGGCGTTAGCTCAAGTGAACACTGAAGCTTTCTTT,CASSLEALAQVNTEAFF
TRBJ1-4,-,TRBV5-6,-,TGTGCCAGCAGCTTGGGGGGCTCTAATGAAAAACTGTTTTTT,CASSLGGSNEKLFF
TRBJ2-3,once,TRBV10-1,-,TGCGCCAGCAGTGAGTCGAAGAACGTCCGCACAGATACGCAGTATTTT,CASSESKNVRTDTQYF
TRBJ2-1,-,TRBV19,-,TGTGCCAGTAGTATAGGGCGGGGACAGCTTTCGAGCAATGAGCAGTTCTTC,CASSIGRGQLSSNEQFF
TRBJ2-2,-,TRBV11-2,TRBD2,TGTGCCAGCAGCTTACGGACTAGCGGGATGGTCCCGAACACCGGGGAGCTGTTTTTT,CASSLRTSGMVPNTGELFF
TRBJ2-4,-,TRBV11-1,-,TGTGCCAGCAGCTTAAATGGCTTCGGAGGCCAAAACATTCAGTACTTC,CASSLNGFGGQNIQYF
TRBJ2-5,-,TRBV7-9,TRBD2,TGTGCCAGCAGCTTGACGGGGGGGCTGGAGACCCAGTACTTC,CASSLTGGLETQYF
TRBJ2-1,-,TRBV14,-,TGTGCCAGCAGCGCGACAGGAGGAACCTACAATGAGCAGTTCTTC,CASSATGGTYNEQFF
TRBJ2-1,-,TRBV7-9,TRBD1,TGTGCCAGCAGCCAACCGGCAGGGGGCAGGGTTAATGAGCAGTTCTTC,CASSQPAGGRVNEQFF
TRBJ2-3,-,TRBV7-7,-,TGTGCCAGCAGCTTACGGGGCTCTAGCACAGATACGCAGTATTTT,CASSLRGSSTDTQYF
TRBJ2-7,-,TRBV29-1,TRBD1,TGCAGCGTCACCGGGACAGACGAGCAGTACTTC,CSVTGTDEQYF
TRBJ2-7,-,TRBV2,TRBD1,TGTGCCAGCAGTGGGGACAGGGCTCCCTACGAGCAGTACTTC,CASSGDRAPYEQYF
TRBJ2-1,-,TRBV11-2,TRBD1,TGTGCCAGCAGCCCACAGGGGAGCTCCTACAATGAGCAGTTCTTC,CASSPQGSSYNEQFF
TRBJ2-7,-,TRBV7-6,-,TGTGCCAGCAGCTTAGCCGGGAAGTCTTACGAGCAGTACTTC,CASSLAGKSYEQYF
TRBJ1-4,-,TRBV28,-,TGTGCCAGCAGTGGAGGGACAACTGGGGTCGAAAAACTGTTTTTT,CASSGGTTGVEKLFF
TRBJ2-7,once,TRBV7-2,-,TGTGCCAGCAGCATTATGGACTGGCTTGAAGAGCAGTACTTC,CASSIMDWLEEQYF